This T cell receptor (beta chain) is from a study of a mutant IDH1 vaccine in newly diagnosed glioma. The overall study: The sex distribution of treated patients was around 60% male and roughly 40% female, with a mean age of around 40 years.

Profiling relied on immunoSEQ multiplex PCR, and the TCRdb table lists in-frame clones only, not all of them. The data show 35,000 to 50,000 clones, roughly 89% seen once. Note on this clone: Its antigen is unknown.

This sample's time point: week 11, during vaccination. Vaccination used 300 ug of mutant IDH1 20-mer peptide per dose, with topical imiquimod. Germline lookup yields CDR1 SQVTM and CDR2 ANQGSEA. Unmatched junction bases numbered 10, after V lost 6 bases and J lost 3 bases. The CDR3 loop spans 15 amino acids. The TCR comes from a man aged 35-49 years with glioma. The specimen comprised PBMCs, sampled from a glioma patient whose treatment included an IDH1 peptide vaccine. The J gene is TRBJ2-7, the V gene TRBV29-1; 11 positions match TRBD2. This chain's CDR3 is CSVVVTSGILYEQYF. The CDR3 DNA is TGCAGCGTGGTGGTGACTAGCGGGATCCTCTACGAGCAGTACTTC.